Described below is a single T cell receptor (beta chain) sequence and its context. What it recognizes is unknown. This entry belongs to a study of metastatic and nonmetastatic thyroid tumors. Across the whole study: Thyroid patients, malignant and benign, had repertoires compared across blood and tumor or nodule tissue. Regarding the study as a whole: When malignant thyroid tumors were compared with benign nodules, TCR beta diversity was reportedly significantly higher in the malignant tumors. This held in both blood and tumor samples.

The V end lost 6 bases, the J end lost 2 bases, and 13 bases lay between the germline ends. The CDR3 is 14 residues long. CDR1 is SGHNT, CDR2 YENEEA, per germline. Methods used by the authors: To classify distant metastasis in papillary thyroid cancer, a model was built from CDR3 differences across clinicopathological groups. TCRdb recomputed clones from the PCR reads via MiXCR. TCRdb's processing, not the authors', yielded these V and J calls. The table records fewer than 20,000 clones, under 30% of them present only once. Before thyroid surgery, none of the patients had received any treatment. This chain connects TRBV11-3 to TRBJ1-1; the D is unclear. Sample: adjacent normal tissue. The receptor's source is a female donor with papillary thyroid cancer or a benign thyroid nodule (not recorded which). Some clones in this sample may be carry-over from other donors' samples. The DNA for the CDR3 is TGTGCCAGCAGAGTTATGTCACACAACACTGAAGCTTTCTTT. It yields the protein CASRVMSHNTEAFF.